This T cell receptor beta chain was profiled in a study of OX40 agonist ivuxolimab in advanced cancers. Overall study results and limits: Partial responders receiving 0.1-3.0 mg/kg showed among the lowest clonal expansion. On average, a greater number of expanded clones characterised CD8+ T cells relative to CD4+. By week 6 at 0.1 to 3.0 mg/kg, blood CD4+ and CD8+ T cells had expanded clonally.

Germline trimming cut 4 bases from V and 0 bases from J; bases unmatched to any gene: 2. This CDR3 spans 14 amino acids. The germline gives CDR1 SGHNT, CDR2 YYREEE (reference sequence). A remark on this clone: What it binds is unknown.

Data came from immunoSEQ multiplex PCR; TCRdb stores just in-frame clones and leaves some out. This table holds over 85,000 clones, about 85% found once. The sequences come from CD4+ or CD8+ T cells sorted from blood, collected in a trial of the OX40 agonist ivuxolimab. The gene calls are TRBV5-4 and TRBJ1-1; 8 nucleotides align to TRBD1. The sequence derives from an adult with an advanced solid tumor such as melanoma, head and neck, liver or kidney cancer. CDR3 nucleotides: TGTGCCAGCAGCCGGACAGGGATGAACACTGAAGCTTTCTTT. Protein product: CASSRTGMNTEAFF.